This T cell receptor (beta chain) originates from a study of T cells in localized non-small cell lung cancer. Study-wide points: A denser population of T cells in blood accompanied longer overall survival. Measurement of T cell clonality placed uninvolved adjacent lung highest, above the level in tumor.

CDR1 SGHDT and CDR2 YYEEEE come from the germline V gene. The CDR3 length is 16 residues. V was clipped by 4 bases and J by 4 bases, with 20 bases between them. Produced via immunoSEQ multiplex PCR; TCRdb's table is partial and in-frame only. The data show roughly 35,000 clones, with roughly 92% seen just once and about 6.6% held by the top ten. As regards this clone: Its antigen is unknown.

The chain has TRBV5-6 and TRBJ1-1, with D unclear. The clonotype was recovered from an older female donor with stage I lung adenocarcinoma. Sample: peripheral blood, taken before any cancer treatment. In DNA, the CDR3 is TGTGCCAGCAGCCCGCTTTTGGTTCCGGGGAGCACTGAAGCTTTCTTT. As protein: CASSPLLVPGSTEAFF.